This T cell receptor (beta chain) was identified in a study of blood T cell repertoires in COVID-19. The protocol was immunoSEQ multiplex PCR, while the TCRdb copy is restricted to in-frame clones and leaves out a portion. The sample shows fewer than 80,000 clones, around 89% of them seen only once. With 4 bases clipped from V and 4 bases from J, the junction kept 19 bases outside the gene matches. From germline, CDR1 is LNHDA and CDR2 SQIVND (reference sequence). There are 20 residues in the CDR3. The sequencing sample was made of peripheral blood. The gene calls are TRBV19 and TRBJ1-5; 10 nucleotides line up with TRBD1. The receptor was derived from a human donor in a cohort sampled during active COVID-19. The CDR3 spells CASSTRDRGIIALGNQPQHF. The DNA of the CDR3 is TGTGCCAGTAGTACGCGGGACAGGGGAATTATAGCATTGGGGAATCAGCCCCAGCATTTT.